Reported below is one T cell receptor beta chain. Trimming cost V 5 bases and J 2 bases; bases outside gene matches: 9. The CDR3 is 17 residues long. Germline V gene lookup returns CDR1 SNHLY and CDR2 FYNNEI. This sample stems from a study of blood T cell repertoires in COVID-19. At the level of the study: Spain, Italy and the United States supplied samples that represented acute and convalescent COVID-19. T cells, B-cell-depleted T cells, or PBMCs supplied cDNA or gDNA.

As originally analysed: Reference gene primer amplification yielded estimated nucleated cell counts. Measured with immunoSEQ multiplex PCR; TCRdb has only the in-frame clones, and not every one. The D gene and trimming were derived from the DNA, and the V and J assignments and clone size from that table. In the table there are under 350,000 clones, approximately 90% of which are singletons. Sequencing was performed on peripheral blood. The clonotype was recovered from a man aged 35-49 years with acute or convalescent COVID-19. The chain recombines TRBV2 with TRBJ2-2, with TRBD1 matching 9 bases. The CDR3 nucleotides are TGTGCCAGCAGTCCGGGACAGGGTAGAACAAACACCGGGGAGCTGTTTTTT. Amino acid sequence: CASSPGQGRTNTGELFF. The entire variable domain, with the rest obtained from reference TRBV2 and TRBJ2-2, is as follows: EPEVTQTPSHQVTQMGQEVILRCVPISNHLYFYWYRQILGQKVEFLVSFYNNEISEKSEIFDDQFSVERPDGSNFTLKIRSTKLEDSAMYFCASSPGQGRTNTGELFFGEGSRLTVL.